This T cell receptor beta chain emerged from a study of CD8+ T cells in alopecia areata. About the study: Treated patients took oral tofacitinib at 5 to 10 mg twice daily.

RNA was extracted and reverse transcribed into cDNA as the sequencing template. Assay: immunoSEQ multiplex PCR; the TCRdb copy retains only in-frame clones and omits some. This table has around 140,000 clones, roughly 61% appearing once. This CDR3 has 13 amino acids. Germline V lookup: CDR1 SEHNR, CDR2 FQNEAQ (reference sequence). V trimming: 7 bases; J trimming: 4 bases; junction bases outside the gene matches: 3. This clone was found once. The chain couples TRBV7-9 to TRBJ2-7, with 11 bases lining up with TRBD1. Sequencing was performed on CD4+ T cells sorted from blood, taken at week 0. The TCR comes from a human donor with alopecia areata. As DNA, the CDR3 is TGTGCCAGCAAGGGACAGGGGGTGTACGAGCAGTACTTC. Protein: CASKGQGVYEQYF.